This record concerns one TCR beta chain sequence. The antigen remains unidentified. In germline, CDR1 is SGHTA, CDR2 FQGTGA. The V end was cut by 2 bases, the J end by 5 bases, with 7 bases between. The CDR3 totals 13 residues. In TCRdb, the 5' RACE reads were re-called with MiXCR into one record per CDR3 protein. The sample carries a few hundred thousand distinct CDR3 sequences, about 18% recorded once. The donor group consisted entirely of healthy Caucasians. The data belong to a study of identical twins. Study-level points and caveats: Excess sharing between twins was weaker in beta out-of-frame sequences. Part of the zero-insertion signal could reflect confounding by invariant MAIT and iNKT cells. With abundant cord blood beta clonotypes, insertions were fewer; memory repertoires showed no such pattern.

The TCR comes from a man aged 50 to 59 in good health. Sequences were obtained from naive T cells sorted from blood. The rearrangement joins TRBV7-3 to TRBJ2-1; D gene uncertain. CDR3 coding DNA: TGTGCCAGCAGCTTAGGAGTAGACAATGAGCAGTTCTTC. Translating gives CASSLGVDNEQFF.